This TCR beta chain was captured in a study of blood T cell repertoires in COVID-19. Across the study: T cells, B-cell-depleted T cells, or PBMCs supplied cDNA or gDNA.

In the source study's methods: Amplification of reference gene primers was used by the study to estimate nucleated cell counts. The protocol was immunoSEQ multiplex PCR, while the TCRdb copy is restricted to in-frame clones and leaves out a portion. V and J calls and clone size are those listed in that table; D and trimming were worked out from the DNA. The data show 45,000 to 60,000 clones, with 70% to 90% seen just once and about 1.5% held by the top ten. This clonotype originated in a man between 60 and 75 years old with acute or convalescent COVID-19. Sequenced material: peripheral blood.

The CDR3 spells CASGLPRQGATTEAFF. The CDR3 nucleotides are TGTGCTAGTGGTTTGCCGCGACAGGGGGCGACCACTGAAGCTTTCTTT. The rearrangement links TRBV12-5 to TRBJ1-1; 10 nucleotides line up with TRBD1. The V and J ends lost 2 bases and 4 bases, in that order; junction bases with no gene match: 7. Germline V CDR1 and CDR2: LGHNT, FRNRAP. CDR3 length equals 16 residues.